Below, 18 T cell receptor beta chains from the same sample are listed, as sequenced in a study of blood T cells in healthy people across ages (dated by TCRdb to between 2014 and 2017). Library prep was done by 5' RACE. Instrument used: Illumina HiSeq 2500. A second PCR of roughly 6 to 11 cycles was performed with a sample-barcoded 5' primer and a J-beta primer mix. TCRdb cleaned the public reads at Q25 with fastp, built clones with MiXCR and kept in-frame beta chains. Rows are unified per CDR3 protein, each entry keeping the most common DNA and genes. Here the sample has 1.2 million to 1.5 million distinct CDR3 sequences; roughly 64% occur a single time. The leading ten clones occupy 5.5% to 8% of the sample. The sample was blood. The receptors were sampled from a man younger than 35 in good health.

The rearrangement joins TRBV3-1 to TRBJ2-5, with D unresolved. The CDR3 spans 13 residues. Germline V gene sequence: CDR1 LGHDT, CDR2 YNNKEL (reference sequence). V was shortened by 0 bases and J by 11 bases, with 13 bases between the two germline ends. CDR3 region: CASSQDLSASQYF. Written as DNA, the CDR3 is TGTGCCAGCAGCCAAGATCTGTCGGCGTCGCAGTACTTC.

V gene TRBV2 combines with J gene TRBJ2-2; 7 positions agree with TRBD2. Per germline, CDR1 SNHLY and CDR2 FYNNEI. The CDR3 has 14 amino acids. With 10 bases clipped from V and 1 base from J, the junction kept 6 bases outside the gene matches. The CDR3 spells CATQTSENTGELFF. The CDR3 bases are TGTGCCACCCAAACTAGCGAGAACACCGGGGAGCTGTTTTTT.

This chain's CDR3 is CSASERYNEQFF. CDR3 DNA sequence: TGCAGTGCTAGCGAGCGATACAATGAGCAGTTCTTC. The chain combines TRBV20-1 with TRBJ2-1; D is ambiguous. Trimming shortened V by 3 bases and J by 4 bases, and 7 bases separated the two germline ends. The CDR3 has 12 residues. In germline, CDR1 is DFQATT, CDR2 SNEGSKA (reference sequence).

This chain links TRBV3-1 with TRBJ1-2; D call uncertain. V was pared by 3 bases and J by 2 bases, with 7 bases between. CDR3 length: 13 residues. Germline CDR1 reads LGHDT; CDR2 reads YNNKEL (reference sequence). The CDR3 protein is CASSHQANYGYTF. CDR3 nucleotide sequence: TGTGCCAGCAGCCACCAGGCAAACTATGGCTACACCTTC.

The chain combines TRBV20-1 with TRBJ1-2; TRBD1 might be the D (6 bases). This CDR3 is 15 amino acids long. Trimming took off 8 bases at V and 5 bases at J, with 24 bases between the two ends. Germline CDR1 DFQATT, CDR2 SNEGSKA (reference sequence). The DNA for the CDR3 is TGCAGTCACAAGGGGGATAAACAGAAGACGTATGGCTACACCTTC. Protein: CSHKGDKQKTYGYTF.

This clonotype was counted a single time. The chain combines TRBV4-2 with TRBJ2-2; maybe TRBD2 (5 bases). Germline V gene lookup returns CDR1 LGHNA and CDR2 YNFKEQ. This CDR3 comprises 16 residues. Trimming cost V 0 bases and J 6 bases, with 14 bases left between them. CDR3 DNA sequence: TGTGCCAGCAGCCAAGACCCTAGCCTCACCTCCGGGGAGCTGTTTTTT. This encodes CASSQDPSLTSGELFF.

The gene calls are TRBV29-1 and TRBJ1-2; D is perhaps TRBD1 (5 bases). The length of the CDR3 is 18 residues. Trimming took off 4 bases at V and 0 bases at J, with 24 bases between the two ends. Germline V CDR1 and CDR2: SQVTM, ANQGSEA. The CDR3 loop reads CSVGCWSRQKCPNYGYTF. CDR3 DNA: TGCAGCGTTGGGTGTTGGTCCCGACAGAAGTGCCCTAACTATGGCTACACCTTC. Full variable domain (rest looked up from reference TRBV29-1 and TRBJ1-2): SAVISQKPSRDICQRGTSLTIQCQVDSQVTMMFWYRQQPGQSLTLIATANQGSEATYESGFVIDKFPISRPNLTFSTLTVSNMSPEDSSIYLCSVGCWSRQKCPNYGYTFGSGTRLTVV.

The V gene is TRBV3-1, the J gene TRBJ2-6; D is undetermined. The length of the CDR3 is 19 residues. Trimming stripped 2 bases from V and 0 bases from J, with 17 bases between. Germline V gene sequence: CDR1 LGHDT, CDR2 YNNKEL (reference sequence). For the CDR3, the DNA is TGTGCCAGCAGCCAATTCCTTCCGAGGCTAAACTCTGGGGCCAACGTCCTGACTTTC. Protein sequence: CASSQFLPRLNSGANVLTF. Full variable domain (remainder filled in from reference TRBV3-1 and TRBJ2-6): DTAVSQTPKYLVTQMGNDKSIKCEQNLGHDTMYWYKQDSKKFLKIMFSYNNKELIINETVPNRFSPKSPDKAHLNLHINSLELGDSAVYFCASSQFLPRLNSGANVLTFGAGSRLTVL.

The rearrangement joins TRBV7-2 to TRBJ2-7, with D possibly matching TRBD2 (7 bases). The V end lost 5 bases, the J end lost 6 bases, and 17 bases lay between the germline ends. The CDR3 consists of 14 residues. Germline V gene sequence: CDR1 SGHTA, CDR2 FQGNSA. The CDR3 DNA reads TGTGCCAGCAGCCCCGGGGGCGGACTAGGCGAGCAGTACTTC. It yields the protein CASSPGGGLGEQYF.

The genes are TRBV4-1 and TRBJ2-1, with 10 bases that match TRBD2. The germline CDR1 and CDR2 sequences are MGHRA and YSYEKL. This CDR3 spans 15 amino acids. V shed 0 bases, J shed 6 bases, and the junction held 2 bases outside the gene matches. CDR3 coding DNA: TGCGCCAGCAGCCAAGAACTAGCGGGGACCAATGAGCAGTTCTTC. Translated, it gives CASSQELAGTNEQFF.

J is TRBJ2-3 and V is TRBV6-5, with TRBD2 matching over 12 bases. This CDR3 has 14 amino acids. The V segment lost 10 bases and the J segment 3 bases; nucleotides outside the gene matches: 5. CDR1 MNHEY and CDR2 SVGAGI come from the germline V gene. The CDR3: CATGLAGRTDTQYF. CDR3 DNA sequence: TGTGCCACTGGACTAGCGGGGAGAACAGATACGCAGTATTTT.

Only a few counts were recorded for this clonotype. CDR3 nucleotides: TGCGCCAGCAGCCAAGGGTCCCCGTATGGTAACTACGAGCAGTACTTC. Amino acid sequence: CASSQGSPYGNYEQYF. V usage is TRBV4-3 and J usage is TRBJ2-7; D is uncertain. The CDR3 sequence is 16 residues long. V lost 1 base to trimming and J lost 3 bases, with 16 bases between them. Germline loops: CDR1 LGHNA, CDR2 YSLEER.

V usage is TRBV5-4 and J usage is TRBJ2-4; D is unresolved. The length of the CDR3 is 17 residues. Germline V CDR1 and CDR2: SGHNT, YYREEE (reference sequence). V lost 4 bases and J 0 bases, leaving 17 bases between the germline ends. In DNA, the CDR3 is TGTGCCAGCAGCCTCGGACCCCTGGGATTAGCCAAAAACATTCAGTACTTC. Translated: CASSLGPLGLAKNIQYF.

The chain links TRBV10-3 to TRBJ2-5; 7 bases are shared with TRBD2. The V and J ends lost 8 bases and 5 bases, in that order; junction bases with no gene match: 14. This CDR3 region has 15 residues. Germline-derived CDR1 and CDR2 are ENHRY and SYGVKD. CDR3 sequence: CAIRPSGNGTETQYF. The DNA for the CDR3 is TGTGCCATCCGTCCGAGCGGGAACGGGACGGAGACCCAGTACTTC.

This rearrangement joins TRBV4-1 to TRBJ2-7; D might be TRBD2 (5 bases). The CDR3 runs 15 residues. Germline V gives CDR1 MGHRA, CDR2 YSYEKL. V was clipped by 1 base and J by 3 bases, with 13 bases between them. CDR3 sequence: CASSQVRSAGYEQYF. DNA for the CDR3: TGCGCCAGCAGCCAAGTGCGATCGGCGGGCTACGAGCAGTACTTC.

About this clonotype: At one end, the junction sequence differs from germline, possibly due to a read error. J is TRBJ1-6 and V is TRBV4-1; D call uncertain. Germline values: CDR1 MGHRA, CDR2 YSYEKL. This CDR3 is 17 amino acids long. Here the CDR3 DNA reads TGCGCCGGCAGCCAAGATAGGTACGAGGACTATAATTCACCCCTCCACTTT. It yields the protein CAGSQDRYEDYNSPLHF.

The chain has TRBV5-1 and TRBJ1-2; TRBD1 is a possible D gene (5 bases). V gave up 4 bases and J gave up 4 bases, with 17 bases separating them. Germline loops: CDR1 SGHRS, CDR2 YFSETQ. The CDR3 extends over 15 amino acids. The CDR3 loop reads CASSAGPGTAYGYTF. The CDR3 nucleotides read TGCGCCAGCAGCGCTGGCCCCGGGACGGCCTATGGCTACACCTTC. Variable domain in full (rest from reference TRBV5-1 and TRBJ1-2): KAGVTQTPRYLIKTRGQQVTLSCSPISGHRSVSWYQQTPGQGLQFLFEYFSETQRNKGNFPGRFSGRQFSNSRSEMNVSTLELGDSALYLCASSAGPGTAYGYTFGSGTRLTVV.

The rearrangement uses TRBV20-1 and TRBJ2-2; TRBD2 might be the D (6 bases). Looked up from germline, CDR1 is DFQATT and CDR2 is SNEGSKA (reference sequence). The V end lost 6 bases, the J end lost 1 base, and 12 bases lay between the germline ends. This CDR3 spans 14 amino acids. CDR3 bases: TGCAGTGCCCGGGGACTTCTGAACACCGGGGAGCTGTTTTTT. This sequence encodes CSARGLLNTGELFF.